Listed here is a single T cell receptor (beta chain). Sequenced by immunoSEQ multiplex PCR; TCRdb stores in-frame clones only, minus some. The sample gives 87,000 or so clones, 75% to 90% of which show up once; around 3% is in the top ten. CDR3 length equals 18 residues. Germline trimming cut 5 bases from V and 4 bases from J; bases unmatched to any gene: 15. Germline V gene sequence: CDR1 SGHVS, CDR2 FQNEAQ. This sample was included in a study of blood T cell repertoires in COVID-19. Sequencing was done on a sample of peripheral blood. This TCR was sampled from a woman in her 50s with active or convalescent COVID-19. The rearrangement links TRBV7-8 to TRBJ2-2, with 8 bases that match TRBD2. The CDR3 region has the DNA TGTGCCAGCAGCCCCAGGGCCCGGGGGGGTGTGGGCACCGGGGAGCTGTTTTTT. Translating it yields CASSPRARGGVGTGELFF.